Listed below are T cell receptor beta chains from one sample, sequenced in a study of radiotherapy plus CTLA-4 blockade in lung cancer. Data came from immunoSEQ multiplex PCR; TCRdb stores just in-frame clones and leaves some out. Of around 70,000 clones listed, more than 70% are singletons. Sample: peripheral blood, taken from a patient treated with radiotherapy plus ipilimumab. The receptors derive from a human donor with non-small cell lung cancer whose response to radiotherapy plus ipilimumab could not be evaluated. Some clones in this sample may be carry-over from other donors' samples. CDR3s include the opening cysteine and the closing phenylalanine or tryptophan. A D gene is named only where the DNA matches it firmly. Rows give clone size only sometimes, using once, few, many, or a class for an expanded clone.

v_gene: TRBV10-2
j_gene: TRBJ2-5
d_gene: TRBD2
abundance: NA
CDR3aa: CASSEGLAGQETQYF
CDR3nt: TGCGCCAGCAGTGAGGGACTAGCGGGGCAAGAGACCCAGTACTTC

v_gene: TRBV14
j_gene: TRBJ1-2
d_gene: NA
abundance: NA
CDR3aa: CASSTGFAYGYTF
CDR3nt: TGTGCCAGCAGTACAGGGTTCGCCTATGGCTACACCTTC

v_gene: TRBV19
j_gene: TRBJ1-4
d_gene: TRBD1
abundance: NA
CDR3aa: CASMGSTGTASNEKLFF
CDR3nt: TGTGCCAGTATGGGATCGACCGGGACAGCCTCTAATGAAAAACTGTTTTTT

v_gene: TRBV7-8
j_gene: TRBJ2-2
d_gene: TRBD1
abundance: NA
CDR3aa: CASSRAQGARRTGELFF
CDR3nt: TGTGCCAGCAGCAGGGCTCAGGGGGCGCGACGGACCGGGGAGCTGTTTTTT

v_gene: TRBV6-4
j_gene: TRBJ2-1
d_gene: TRBD2
abundance: NA
CDR3aa: CASSASSGGRGEQFF
CDR3nt: TGTGCCAGCAGTGCGTCTAGCGGGGGCCGTGGTGAGCAGTTCTTC

v_gene: TRBV6-5
j_gene: TRBJ2-5
d_gene: TRBD1
abundance: NA
CDR3aa: CASSRDRGGQETQYF
CDR3nt: TGTGCCAGCAGTCGGGACAGGGGTGGCCAAGAGACCCAGTACTTC

v_gene: TRBV5-5
j_gene: TRBJ1-6
d_gene: TRBD1
abundance: NA
CDR3aa: CASSLGDRVSPLHF
CDR3nt: TGTGCCAGCAGCTTGGGGGACAGGGTCTCACCCCTCCACTTT

v_gene: TRBV27
j_gene: TRBJ2-6
d_gene: TRBD1
abundance: NA
CDR3aa: CASRSGTGISGANVLTF
CDR3nt: TGTGCCAGCAGATCCGGGACAGGGATCTCTGGGGCCAACGTCCTGACTTTC

v_gene: TRBV18
j_gene: TRBJ1-4
d_gene: NA
abundance: few
CDR3aa: CASSPGGNDEKLFF
CDR3nt: TGTGCCAGCTCACCCGGGGGGAACGATGAAAAACTGTTTTTT

v_gene: TRBV7-8
j_gene: TRBJ2-7
d_gene: NA
abundance: NA
CDR3aa: CASSPYSYEQYF
CDR3nt: TGTGCCAGCAGCCCTTACTCATACGAGCAGTACTTC

v_gene: TRBV19
j_gene: TRBJ2-2
d_gene: NA
abundance: NA
CDR3aa: CASSSVAGHTGELFF
CDR3nt: TGTGCCAGTAGTTCAGTGGCAGGGCACACCGGGGAGCTGTTTTTT

v_gene: TRBV30
j_gene: TRBJ2-3
d_gene: TRBD1
abundance: NA
CDR3aa: CAWNRDRGTDTQYF
CDR3nt: TGTGCCTGGAACCGGGACAGGGGCACAGATACGCAGTATTTT

v_gene: TRBV7-2
j_gene: TRBJ2-5
d_gene: NA
abundance: once
CDR3aa: CASSFKRWETQYF
CDR3nt: TGTGCCAGCAGCTTTAAGCGTTGGGAGACCCAGTACTTC

v_gene: TRBV28
j_gene: TRBJ2-3
d_gene: TRBD2
abundance: few
CDR3aa: CASSLGGGLDTQYF
CDR3nt: TGTGCCAGCAGTTTGGGCGGGGGGTTAGATACGCAGTATTTT

v_gene: TRBV18
j_gene: TRBJ1-1
d_gene: TRBD1
abundance: NA
CDR3aa: CASLQQGRSSEAFF
CDR3nt: TGTGCCAGCCTCCAACAGGGGCGATCTTCAGAAGCTTTCTTT

v_gene: TRBV5-4
j_gene: TRBJ2-7
d_gene: NA
abundance: NA
CDR3aa: CASSRGPLVEYEQYF
CDR3nt: TGTGCCAGCAGCCGAGGGCCCCTAGTAGAGTACGAGCAGTACTTC

v_gene: TRBV18
j_gene: TRBJ2-6
d_gene: TRBD1
abundance: NA
CDR3aa: CASSRAGGSGANVLTF
CDR3nt: TGTGCCAGCTCACGGGCAGGGGGCTCTGGGGCCAACGTCCTGACTTTC